The clone carrying this TCR beta chain has more than one count but fewer than ten. Its antigen is not known. V lost 3 bases, J lost 5 bases, and 10 bases lay in between. Germline CDR1 and CDR2: MDHEN and SYDVKM. The CDR3 runs 13 residues. This specimen belongs to a study of cytomegalovirus exposure and HLA in healthy donors. Findings of the study overall: A later analysis found first-cohort TCR clusters tended to co-occur in the approximately 110 validation repertoires. Diagnosis of cytomegalovirus status made by the classifier reportedly showed high specificity and sensitivity. A list of more than 150 TCR beta chains associated with cytomegalovirus was given. Most TCR sequences were seen very rarely across donors, but some public TCRs occurred in many.

Measured with immunoSEQ multiplex PCR; TCRdb has only the in-frame clones, and not every one. Of 280,000 or so clones in the sample, approximately 87% were seen once. V gene TRBV28 combines with J gene TRBJ1-1; D gene ambiguous. This sequence was found in a woman under 30 in good health and CMV-seronegative. The sequenced sample was PBMCs. The CDR3, as DNA: TGTGCCAGCAGTTTCGGTTTTGCGACTGAAGCTTTCTTT. Amino acids: CASSFGFATEAFF.